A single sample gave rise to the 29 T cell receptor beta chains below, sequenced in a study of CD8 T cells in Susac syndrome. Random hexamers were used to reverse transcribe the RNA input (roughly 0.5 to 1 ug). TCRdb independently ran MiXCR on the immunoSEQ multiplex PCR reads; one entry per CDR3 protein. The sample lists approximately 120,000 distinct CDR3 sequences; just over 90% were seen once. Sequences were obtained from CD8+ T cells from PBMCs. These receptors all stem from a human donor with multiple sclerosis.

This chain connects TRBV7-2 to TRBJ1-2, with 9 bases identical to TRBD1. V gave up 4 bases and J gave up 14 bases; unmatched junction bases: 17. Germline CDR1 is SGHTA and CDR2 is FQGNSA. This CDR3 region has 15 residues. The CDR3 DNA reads TGTGCCAGCAGCTCCTCAGGGACGAGGGACAGGGACGGAACCTTC. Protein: CASSSSGTRDRDGTF.

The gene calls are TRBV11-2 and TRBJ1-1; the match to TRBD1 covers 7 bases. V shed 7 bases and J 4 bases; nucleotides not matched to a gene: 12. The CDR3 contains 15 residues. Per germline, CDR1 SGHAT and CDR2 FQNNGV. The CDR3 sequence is CASTKPDRAATEAFF. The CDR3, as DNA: TGTGCCAGCACCAAACCCGACAGGGCGGCCACTGAAGCTTTCTTT.

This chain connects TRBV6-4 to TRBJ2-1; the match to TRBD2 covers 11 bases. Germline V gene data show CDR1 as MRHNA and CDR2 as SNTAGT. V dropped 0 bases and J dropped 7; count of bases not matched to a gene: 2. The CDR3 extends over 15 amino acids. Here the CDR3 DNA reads TGTGCCAGCAGTGACTCCACTAGCGGGAGAAATGAGCAGTTCTTC. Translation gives CASSDSTSGRNEQFF.

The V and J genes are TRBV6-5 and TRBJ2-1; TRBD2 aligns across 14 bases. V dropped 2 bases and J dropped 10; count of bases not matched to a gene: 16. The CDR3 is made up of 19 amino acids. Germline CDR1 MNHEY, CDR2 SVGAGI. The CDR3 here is CASSYPEDSGTSGSKEQFF. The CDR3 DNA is TGTGCCAGCAGTTACCCCGAAGATTCCGGGACTAGCGGGAGTAAGGAGCAGTTCTTC.

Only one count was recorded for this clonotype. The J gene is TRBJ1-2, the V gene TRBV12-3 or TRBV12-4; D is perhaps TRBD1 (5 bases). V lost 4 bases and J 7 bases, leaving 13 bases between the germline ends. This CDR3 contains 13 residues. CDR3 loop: CASSWAGTGGYTF. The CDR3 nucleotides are TGTGCCAGCAGTTGGGCCGGGACTGGTGGCTACACCTTC.

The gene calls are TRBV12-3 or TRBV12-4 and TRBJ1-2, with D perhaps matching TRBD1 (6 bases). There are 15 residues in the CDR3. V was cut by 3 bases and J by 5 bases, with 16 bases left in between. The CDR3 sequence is CASSLILGAAYGYTF. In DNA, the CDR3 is TGTGCCAGCAGTTTGATATTGGGGGCAGCTTATGGCTACACCTTC.

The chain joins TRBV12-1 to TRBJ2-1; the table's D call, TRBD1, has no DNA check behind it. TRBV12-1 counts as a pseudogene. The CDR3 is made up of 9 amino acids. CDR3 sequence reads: CARRGGRFF. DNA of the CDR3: TGTGCCAGGAGGGGGGGCCGGTTCTTC.

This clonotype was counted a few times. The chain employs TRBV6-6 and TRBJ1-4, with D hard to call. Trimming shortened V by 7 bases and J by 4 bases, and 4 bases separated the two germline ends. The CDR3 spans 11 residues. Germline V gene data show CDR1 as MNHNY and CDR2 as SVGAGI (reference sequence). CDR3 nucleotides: TGTGCCAGCATTGGTAATGAAAAACTGTTTTTT. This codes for CASIGNEKLFF.

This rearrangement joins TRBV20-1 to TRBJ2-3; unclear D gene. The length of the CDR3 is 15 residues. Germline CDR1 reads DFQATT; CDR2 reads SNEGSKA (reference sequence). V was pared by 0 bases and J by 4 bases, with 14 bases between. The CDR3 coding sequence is TGCAGTGCTAGAGATCTGGGATCCGCCGCAGATACGCAGTATTTT. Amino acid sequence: CSARDLGSAADTQYF.

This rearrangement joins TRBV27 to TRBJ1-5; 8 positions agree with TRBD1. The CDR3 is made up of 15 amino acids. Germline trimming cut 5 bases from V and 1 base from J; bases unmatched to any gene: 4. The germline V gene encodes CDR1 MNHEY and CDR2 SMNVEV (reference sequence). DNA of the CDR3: TGTGCCAGCAGTCCCCGGACAGGGAGCAATCAGCCCCAGCATTTT. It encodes CASSPRTGSNQPQHF.

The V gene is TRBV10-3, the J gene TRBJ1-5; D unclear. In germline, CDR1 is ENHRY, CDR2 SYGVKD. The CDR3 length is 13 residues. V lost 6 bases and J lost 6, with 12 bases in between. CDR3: CAIRDGDGQPQHF. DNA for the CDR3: TGTGCCATCAGAGACGGAGACGGTCAGCCCCAGCATTTT.

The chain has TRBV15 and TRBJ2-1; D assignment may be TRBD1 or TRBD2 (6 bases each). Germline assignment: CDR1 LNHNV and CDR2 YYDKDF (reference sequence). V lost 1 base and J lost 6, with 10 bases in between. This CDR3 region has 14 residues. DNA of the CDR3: TGTGCCACCAGCAGAGGTGGAGGGGGCAATGAGCAGTTCTTC. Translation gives CATSRGGGGNEQFF.

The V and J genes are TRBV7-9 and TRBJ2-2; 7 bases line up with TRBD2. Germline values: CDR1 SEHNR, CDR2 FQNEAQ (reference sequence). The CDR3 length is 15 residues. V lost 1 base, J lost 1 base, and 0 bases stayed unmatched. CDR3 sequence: CASSLGGRNTGELFF. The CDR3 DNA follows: TGTGCCAGCAGCTTAGGCGGGAGGAACACCGGGGAGCTGTTTTTT.

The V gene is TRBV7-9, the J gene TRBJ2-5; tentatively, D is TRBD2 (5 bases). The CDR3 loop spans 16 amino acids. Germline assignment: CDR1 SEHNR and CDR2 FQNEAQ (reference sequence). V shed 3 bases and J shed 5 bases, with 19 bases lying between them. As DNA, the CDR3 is TGTGCCAGCAGCTTTCCTGGGGAGAGTCCTTGGGAGACCCAGTACTTC. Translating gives CASSFPGESPWETQYF.

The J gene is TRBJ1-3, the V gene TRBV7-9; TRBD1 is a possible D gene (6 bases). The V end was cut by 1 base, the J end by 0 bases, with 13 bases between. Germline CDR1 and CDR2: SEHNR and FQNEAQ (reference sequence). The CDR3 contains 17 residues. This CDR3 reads CASSLVGGISSGNTIYF. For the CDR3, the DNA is TGTGCCAGCAGCTTAGTAGGGGGGATCAGCTCTGGAAACACCATATATTTT.

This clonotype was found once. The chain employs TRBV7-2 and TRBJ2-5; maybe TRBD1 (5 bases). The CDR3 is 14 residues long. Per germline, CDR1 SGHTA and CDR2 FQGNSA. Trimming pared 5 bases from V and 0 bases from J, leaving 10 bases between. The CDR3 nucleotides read TGTGCCAGCAGCAAAAGACAGTACCAAGAGACCCAGTACTTC. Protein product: CASSKRQYQETQYF.

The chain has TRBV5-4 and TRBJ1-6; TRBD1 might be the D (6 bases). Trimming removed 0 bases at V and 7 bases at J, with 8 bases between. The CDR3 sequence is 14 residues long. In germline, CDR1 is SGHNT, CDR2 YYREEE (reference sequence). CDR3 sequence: CASSLAGENSPLHF. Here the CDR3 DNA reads TGTGCCAGCAGCTTGGCAGGGGAGAATTCACCCCTCCACTTT.

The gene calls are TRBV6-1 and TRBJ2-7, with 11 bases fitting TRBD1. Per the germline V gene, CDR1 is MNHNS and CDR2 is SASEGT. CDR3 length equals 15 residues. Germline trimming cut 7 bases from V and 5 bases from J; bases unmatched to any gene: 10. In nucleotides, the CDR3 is TGTGCCAGCATCCTGGACAGGGGGCGCCTAGACGAGCAGTACGTC. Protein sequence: CASILDRGRLDEQYV.

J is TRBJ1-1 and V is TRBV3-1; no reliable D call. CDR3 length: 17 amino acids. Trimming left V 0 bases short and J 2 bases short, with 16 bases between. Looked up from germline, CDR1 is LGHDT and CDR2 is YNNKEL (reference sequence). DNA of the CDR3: TGTGCCAGCAGCCAAGAAAACATCGGAGTGTCTAACACTGAAGCTTTCTTT. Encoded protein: CASSQENIGVSNTEAFF.

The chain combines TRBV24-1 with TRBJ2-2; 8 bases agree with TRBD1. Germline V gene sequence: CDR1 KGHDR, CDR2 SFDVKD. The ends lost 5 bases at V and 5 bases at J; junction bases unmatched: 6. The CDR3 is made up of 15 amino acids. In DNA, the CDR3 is TGTGCCACCAGTGGCAGGGGGCGATGGACCGGGGAGCTGTTTTTT. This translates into CATSGRGRWTGELFF.

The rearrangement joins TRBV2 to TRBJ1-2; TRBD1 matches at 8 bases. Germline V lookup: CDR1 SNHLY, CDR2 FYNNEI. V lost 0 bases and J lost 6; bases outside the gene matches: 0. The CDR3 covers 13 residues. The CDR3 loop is CASSEATGDGYTF. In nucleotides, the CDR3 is TGTGCCAGCAGTGAAGCGACAGGGGATGGCTACACCTTC.

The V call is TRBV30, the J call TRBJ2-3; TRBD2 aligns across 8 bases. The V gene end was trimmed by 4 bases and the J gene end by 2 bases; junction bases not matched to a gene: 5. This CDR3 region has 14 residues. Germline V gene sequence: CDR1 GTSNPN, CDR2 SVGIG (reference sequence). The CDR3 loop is CAWTLAGYTDTQYF. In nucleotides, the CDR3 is TGTGCCTGGACTCTAGCGGGTTACACAGATACGCAGTATTTT.

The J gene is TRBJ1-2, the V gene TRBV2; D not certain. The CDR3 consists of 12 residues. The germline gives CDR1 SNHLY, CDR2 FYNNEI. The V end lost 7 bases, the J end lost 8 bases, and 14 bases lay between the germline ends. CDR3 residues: CASNGGPRGYTF. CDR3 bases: TGTGCCAGCAACGGCGGCCCGCGAGGCTACACCTTC. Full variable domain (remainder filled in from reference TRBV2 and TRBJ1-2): EPEVTQTPSHQVTQMGQEVILRCVPISNHLYFYWYRQILGQKVEFLVSFYNNEISEKSEIFDDQFSVERPDGSNFTLKIRSTKLEDSAMYFCASNGGPRGYTFGSGTRLTVV.

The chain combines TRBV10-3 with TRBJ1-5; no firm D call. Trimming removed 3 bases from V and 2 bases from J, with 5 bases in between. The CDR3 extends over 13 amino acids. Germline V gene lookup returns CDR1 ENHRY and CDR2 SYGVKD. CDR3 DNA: TGTGCCATCAGTGAACGGGGCAATCAGCCCCAGCATTTT. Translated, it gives CAISERGNQPQHF.

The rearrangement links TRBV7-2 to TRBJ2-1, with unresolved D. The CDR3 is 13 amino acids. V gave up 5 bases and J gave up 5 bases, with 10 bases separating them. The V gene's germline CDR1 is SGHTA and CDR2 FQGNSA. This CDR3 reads CASSRRNNNEQFF. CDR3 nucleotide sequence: TGTGCCAGCAGCCGAAGGAACAACAATGAGCAGTTCTTC.

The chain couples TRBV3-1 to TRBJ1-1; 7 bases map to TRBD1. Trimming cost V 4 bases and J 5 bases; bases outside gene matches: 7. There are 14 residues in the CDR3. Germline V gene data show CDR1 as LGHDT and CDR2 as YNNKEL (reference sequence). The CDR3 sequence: CASSPDREGTEAFF. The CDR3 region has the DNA TGTGCCAGCAGCCCAGACAGGGAGGGGACTGAAGCTTTCTTT.

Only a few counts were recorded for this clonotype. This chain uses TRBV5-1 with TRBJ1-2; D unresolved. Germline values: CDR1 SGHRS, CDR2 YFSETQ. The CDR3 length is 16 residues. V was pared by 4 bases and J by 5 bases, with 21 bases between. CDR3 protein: CASSLRTPAQIYGYTF. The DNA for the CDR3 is TGCGCCAGCAGCCTCCGGACCCCGGCCCAAATTTATGGCTACACCTTC.

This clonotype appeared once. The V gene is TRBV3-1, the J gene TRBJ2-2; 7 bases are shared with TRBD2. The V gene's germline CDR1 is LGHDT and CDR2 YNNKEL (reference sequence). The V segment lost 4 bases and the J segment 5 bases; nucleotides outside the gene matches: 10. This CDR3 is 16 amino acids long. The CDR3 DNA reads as TGTGCCAGCAGCCGCCGGGCGGGAGATAGGACCGGGGAGCTGTTTTTT. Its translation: CASSRRAGDRTGELFF. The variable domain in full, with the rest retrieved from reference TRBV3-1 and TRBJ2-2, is DTAVSQTPKYLVTQMGNDKSIKCEQNLGHDTMYWYKQDSKKFLKIMFSYNNKELIINETVPNRFSPKSPDKAHLNLHINSLELGDSAVYFCASSRRAGDRTGELFFGEGSRLTVL.

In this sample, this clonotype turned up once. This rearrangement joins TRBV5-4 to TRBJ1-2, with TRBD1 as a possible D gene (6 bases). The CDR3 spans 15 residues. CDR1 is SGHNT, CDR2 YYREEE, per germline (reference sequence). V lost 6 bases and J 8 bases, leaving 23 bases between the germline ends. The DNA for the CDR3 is TGTGCCAGCACCCCGGGTCATACAGGGCGAGACGGCTACACCTTC. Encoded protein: CASTPGHTGRDGYTF.